The rows below give T cell receptor beta chains drawn from one sample of a study of beta chain features in type 1 diabetes. Generated by immunoSEQ multiplex PCR, the TCRdb table keeps only in-frame clones and is missing some. The table includes some 350,000 clones, 9.5% to 10% detected once. Sequenced: central memory CD4+ T cells from blood. These receptors were taken from a man aged 25 to 45 with type 1 diabetes. Both conserved end residues are part of each CDR3. Only part of the rows carry a size: once, few, many, or a class if the clone is expanded.

V gene,J gene,clone size,CDR3 protein
TRBV7-2,TRBJ2-5,few,CASSLAKGETQYF
TRBV4-1,TRBJ2-3,many,CASSQTTGMKTTDTQYF
TRBV5-1,TRBJ1-1,few,CASSLRGDTEAFF
TRBV5-1,TRBJ2-6,NA,CASSLGHSGANVLTF
TRBV6-6,TRBJ1-6,NA,CASGTHNSPLHF
TRBV28,TRBJ1-2,NA,CASSPHRNDYGYTF
TRBV6-1,TRBJ2-3,few,CAIRELAGGSTDTQYF
TRBV7-3,TRBJ2-7,NA,CASSLGGGQAYEQYF
TRBV10-1,TRBJ2-5,many,CATAEGAQETQYF
TRBV5-5,TRBJ1-3,NA,CASSLLPHGNSGNTIYF
TRBV5-1,TRBJ2-7,few,CASSLGTGPIYEQYF
TRBV13,TRBJ1-3,many,CASSHTAGNTIYF
TRBV6-6,TRBJ2-2,few,CASTGRAGVTGELFF
TRBV4-1,TRBJ2-3,few,CASSRSPIPGNTDTQYF
TRBV9,TRBJ2-7,NA,CASGDSFRDQYF
TRBV5-1,TRBJ2-5,many,CASSLSRGETQYF
TRBV11-2,TRBJ1-5,many,CASSLDYNQPQHF
TRBV5-1,TRBJ2-2,NA,CASSLVELLGGELFF
TRBV5-1,TRBJ2-1,few,CASSSLERPLPGYNEQFF
TRBV10-3,TRBJ2-6,many,CAISESGSTSGANVLTF
TRBV4-3,TRBJ2-3,few,CASSRGLAGRGVADTQYF
TRBV6-5,TRBJ2-7,few,CASSAGTPAYEQYF
TRBV11-3,TRBJ1-1,few,CASSLTGSGNTEAFF
TRBV25-1,TRBJ1-1,NA,CASNGQPMNTEAFF
TRBV7-2,TRBJ2-7,few,CASSLKAVSYEQYF
TRBV18,TRBJ2-1,few,CASSPIAVNEQFF
TRBV2,TRBJ2-3,NA,CASSYVGDTQYF
TRBV7-2,TRBJ1-4,many,CASSLEWSRGKLFF
TRBV10-3,TRBJ2-3,few,CATETGLSTDTQYF
TRBV5-1,TRBJ1-2,few,CASSLGGTGGQSNYGYTF
TRBV14,TRBJ2-7,many,CASSKGTSGLREQYF
TRBV7-2,TRBJ1-2,few,CASSLGTKGADGYTF
TRBV9,TRBJ1-3,NA,CASGHSRPGNTIYF
TRBV5-1,TRBJ2-7,NA,CASSLGGTGGYEQYF
TRBV7-3,TRBJ2-7,NA,CASSLLTGSEQYF
TRBV28,TRBJ1-2,few,CASSPTVYYGYTF
TRBV4-2,TRBJ2-5,few,CASSQDPGLAGRETQYF
TRBV5-1,TRBJ2-7,few,CASSPFGMRTGASYEQYF
TRBV5-1,TRBJ2-2,few,CASSYQQGSGELFF
TRBV5-4,TRBJ2-2,few,CASSLLLAGANTGELFF
TRBV28,TRBJ1-5,few,CASRNTAGGNQPQHF